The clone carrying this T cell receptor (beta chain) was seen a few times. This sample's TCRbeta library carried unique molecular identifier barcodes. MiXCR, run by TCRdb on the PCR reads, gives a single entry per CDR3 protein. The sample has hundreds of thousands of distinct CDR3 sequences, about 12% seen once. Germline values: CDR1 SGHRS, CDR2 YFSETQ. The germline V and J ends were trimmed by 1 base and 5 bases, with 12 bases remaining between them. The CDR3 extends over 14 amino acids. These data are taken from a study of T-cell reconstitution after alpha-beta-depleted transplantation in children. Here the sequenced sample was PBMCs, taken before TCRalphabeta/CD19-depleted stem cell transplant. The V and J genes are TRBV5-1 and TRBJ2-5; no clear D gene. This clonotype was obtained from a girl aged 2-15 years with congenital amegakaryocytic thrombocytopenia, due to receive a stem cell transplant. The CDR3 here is CASSLLGRVETQYF. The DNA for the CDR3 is TGCGCCAGCAGCTTGTTAGGCCGTGTGGAGACCCAGTACTTC. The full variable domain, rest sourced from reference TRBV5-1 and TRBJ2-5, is KAGVTQTPRYLIKTRGQQVTLSCSPISGHRSVSWYQQTPGQGLQFLFEYFSETQRNKGNFPGRFSGRQFSNSRSEMNVSTLELGDSALYLCASSLLGRVETQYFGPGTRLLVL.